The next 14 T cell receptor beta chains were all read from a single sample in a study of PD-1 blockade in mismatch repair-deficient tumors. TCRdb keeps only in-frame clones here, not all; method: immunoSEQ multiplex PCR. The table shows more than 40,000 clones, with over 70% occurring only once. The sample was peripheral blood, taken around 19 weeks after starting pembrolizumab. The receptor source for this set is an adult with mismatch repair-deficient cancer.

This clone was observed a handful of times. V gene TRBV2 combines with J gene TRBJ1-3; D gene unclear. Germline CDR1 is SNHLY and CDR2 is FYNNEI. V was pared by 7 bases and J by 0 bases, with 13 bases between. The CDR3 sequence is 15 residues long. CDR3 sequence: CASTPSRSSGNTIYF. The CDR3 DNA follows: TGTGCCAGCACACCATCACGGTCCTCTGGAAACACCATATATTTT.

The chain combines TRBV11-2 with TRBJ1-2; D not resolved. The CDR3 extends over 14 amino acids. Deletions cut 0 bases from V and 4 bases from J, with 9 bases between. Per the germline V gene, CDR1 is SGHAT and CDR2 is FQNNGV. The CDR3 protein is CASSLDLMSYGYTF. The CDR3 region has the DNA TGTGCCAGCAGCTTAGATTTAATGTCCTATGGCTACACCTTC.

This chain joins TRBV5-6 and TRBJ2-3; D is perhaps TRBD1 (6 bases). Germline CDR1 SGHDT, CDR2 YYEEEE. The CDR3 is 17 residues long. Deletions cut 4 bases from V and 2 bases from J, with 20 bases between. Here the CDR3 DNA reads TGTGCCAGCAGCCTGACGACAGGAGCGCCAGACACAGATACGCAGTATTTT. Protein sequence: CASSLTTGAPDTDTQYF.

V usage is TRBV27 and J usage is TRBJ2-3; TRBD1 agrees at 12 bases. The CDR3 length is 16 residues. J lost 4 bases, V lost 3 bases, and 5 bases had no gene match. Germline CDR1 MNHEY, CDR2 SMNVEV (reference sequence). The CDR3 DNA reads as TGTGCCAGCAGTTTGGGGACAGGGGGCGTCCCAGATACGCAGTATTTT. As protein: CASSLGTGGVPDTQYF.

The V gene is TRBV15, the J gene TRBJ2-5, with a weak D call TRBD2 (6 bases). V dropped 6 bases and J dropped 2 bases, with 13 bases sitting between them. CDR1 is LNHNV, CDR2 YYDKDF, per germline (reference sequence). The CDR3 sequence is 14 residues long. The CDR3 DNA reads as TGTGCCACCAGAACCGGGAGCCAACAAGAGACCCAGTACTTC. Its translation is CATRTGSQQETQYF.

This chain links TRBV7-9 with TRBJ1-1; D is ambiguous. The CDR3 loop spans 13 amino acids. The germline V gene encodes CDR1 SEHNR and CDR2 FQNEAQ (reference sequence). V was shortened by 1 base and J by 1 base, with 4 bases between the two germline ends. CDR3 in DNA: TGTGCCAGCAGCTTAGATCCGAACACTGAAGCTTTCTTT. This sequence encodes CASSLDPNTEAFF.

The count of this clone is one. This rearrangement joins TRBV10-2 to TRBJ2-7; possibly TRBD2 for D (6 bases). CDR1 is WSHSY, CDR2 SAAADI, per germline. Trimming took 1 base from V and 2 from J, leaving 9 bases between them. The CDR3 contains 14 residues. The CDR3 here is CASSEFGGAYEQYF. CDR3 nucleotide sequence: TGCGCCAGCAGTGAGTTCGGCGGGGCCTACGAGCAGTACTTC.

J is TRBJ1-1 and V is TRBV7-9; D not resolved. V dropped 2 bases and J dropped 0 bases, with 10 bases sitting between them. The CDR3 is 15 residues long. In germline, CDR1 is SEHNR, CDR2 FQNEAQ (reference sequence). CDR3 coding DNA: TGTGCCAGCAGCTTATCCGAGAGCATGAACACTGAAGCTTTCTTT. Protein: CASSLSESMNTEAFF.

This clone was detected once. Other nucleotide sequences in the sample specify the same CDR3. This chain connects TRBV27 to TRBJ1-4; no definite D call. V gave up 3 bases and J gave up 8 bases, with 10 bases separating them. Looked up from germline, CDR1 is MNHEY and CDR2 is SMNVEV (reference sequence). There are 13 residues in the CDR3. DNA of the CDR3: TGTGCCAGCAGTTTCTCGGGGTTCGAAAAACTGTTTTTT. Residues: CASSFSGFEKLFF.

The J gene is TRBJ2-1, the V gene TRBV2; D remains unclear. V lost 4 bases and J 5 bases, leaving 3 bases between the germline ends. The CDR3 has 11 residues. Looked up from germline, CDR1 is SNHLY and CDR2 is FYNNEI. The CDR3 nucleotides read TGTGCCAGCAGTGCACACAATGAGCAGTTCTTC. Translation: CASSAHNEQFF.

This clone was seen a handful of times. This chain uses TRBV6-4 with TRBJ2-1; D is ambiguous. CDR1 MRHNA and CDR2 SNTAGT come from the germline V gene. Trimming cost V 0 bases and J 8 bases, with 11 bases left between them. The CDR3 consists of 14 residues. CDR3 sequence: CASSDSIGGHEQFF. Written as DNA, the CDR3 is TGTGCCAGCAGTGACTCGATCGGTGGCCATGAGCAGTTCTTC.

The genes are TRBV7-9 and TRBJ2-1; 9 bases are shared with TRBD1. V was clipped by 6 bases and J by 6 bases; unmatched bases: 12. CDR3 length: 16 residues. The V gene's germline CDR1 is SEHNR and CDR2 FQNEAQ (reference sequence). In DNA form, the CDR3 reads TGTGCCAGCAGACCTCAGGGGACAGGGATCGGCAATGAGCAGTTCTTC. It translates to CASRPQGTGIGNEQFF.

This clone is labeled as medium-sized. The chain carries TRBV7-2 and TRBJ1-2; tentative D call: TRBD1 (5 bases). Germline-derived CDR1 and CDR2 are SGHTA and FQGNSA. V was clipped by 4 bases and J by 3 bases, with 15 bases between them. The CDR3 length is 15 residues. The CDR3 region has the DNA TGTGCCAGCAGCTCAACAGGACTTAGTGACTATGGCTACACCTTC. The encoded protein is CASSSTGLSDYGYTF. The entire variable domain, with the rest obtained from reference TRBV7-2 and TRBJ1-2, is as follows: GAGVSQSPSNKVTEKGKDVELRCDPISGHTALYWYRQSLGQGLEFLIYFQGNSAPDKSGLPSDRFSAERTGGSVSTLTIQRTQQEDSAVYLCASSSTGLSDYGYTFGSGTRLTVV.

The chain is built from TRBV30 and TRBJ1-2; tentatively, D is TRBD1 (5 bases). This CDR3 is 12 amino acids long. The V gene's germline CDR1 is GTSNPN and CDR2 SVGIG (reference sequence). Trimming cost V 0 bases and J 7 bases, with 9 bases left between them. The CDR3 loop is CAWSVGQGGYTF. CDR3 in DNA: TGTGCCTGGAGTGTAGGGCAGGGTGGCTACACCTTC.